Below, one T cell receptor beta chain is given with its context. Its cognate antigen has yet to be identified. No clone much larger than this one lies a single base away; base qualities are absent. This specimen belongs to a study of regulatory T cells in long-lasting Graves disease (TCRdb year 2021). For the study in its entirety: To count as having persistent Graves' disease, a patient had to have received antithyroid drug treatment for over 5 years with TSH receptor autoantibodies remaining persistently positive. Persistent Graves' disease patients were compared with newly diagnosed Graves' disease patients by peripheral blood TCR sequencing and RNA sequencing. The study was registered as a clinical trial and conducted in China. A total of roughly 33 samples underwent TCR sequencing: about 13 from persistent and approximately 20 from newly diagnosed Graves' disease patients. Antithyroid drugs had been taken for about 10.3 years on average by persistent Graves' disease patients in the clinical cohort.

The full study reports these points: The study examined only peripheral blood because the primary lesion, thyroid tissue, could not be accessed. Sequencing and analysis were restricted to the TCR beta chain. Persistent disease showed preferential use of TRBV28, TRBJ1-2 and TRBJ2-5, whereas newly diagnosed disease favored TRBV20-1 and TRBJ2-1. More public clonotypes were shared among persistent patients (roughly 2,700) than among newly diagnosed patients (approximately 930). Compared with newly diagnosed patients, persistent Graves' disease patients had lower TCR Shannon entropy and fewer highly expanded clones, which suggests clonal expansion. The authors noted that the small sample size was a limitation that may lower accuracy.

The label giving this sample's time point can be read as: persistent/refractory GD, antithyroid drugs over 5 years with positive TRAb. For both TCR sequencing and RNA sequencing, RNA was extracted from PBMCs in TRIzol. The diagnosis of Graves' disease followed American Thyroid Association guidelines. Patients were recruited from an endocrinology department in Xi'an, China. Each patient gave approximately 8.8 milliliters of peripheral blood, collected in an EDTA anticoagulant tube. Ficoll Paque Plus density gradient separation was used to isolate PBMCs, and no further T cell sorting was performed. An Agilent 2100 Bioanalyzer and agarose gel were used to assess RNA quality, and a NanoDrop 2000 was used to measure RNA concentration. The library was made by multiplex PCR. For sequencing, an Illumina HiSeq 4000 was employed. To build TCR beta libraries, CDR3 regions were amplified by Arm-PCR using iRepertoire HTBI primers. Before sequencing, the PCR products went through gel purification. On the study's bioinformatics: Across samples, around 58 TRBV and 12 to 15 TRBJ segments were identified and used for gene usage analysis of CDR3 amino acid clonotypes. COPE and FqMerger were used to merge filtered high-quality paired reads into contigs. BLAST was used to align contigs to the IMGT TRBV, TRBD and TRBJ reference genes, and CDR3 was defined following IMGT. Any clonotype with a frequency above 0.1% was counted as a highly expanded clone. Shannon entropy was used to measure repertoire diversity, and the Gini coefficient was used to measure V-J evenness. Public clonotypes were defined as clonotypes shared by more than one individual. The raw public data were reprocessed by TCRdb itself: fastp quality trimming at Q25, MiXCR clonotype calling, in-frame beta chains only. One record per CDR3 amino acid sequence lists the most common genes and DNA. The V and J calls come from TCRdb's annotation, not from the publication. The sample contains approximately 350,000 distinct CDR3 sequences, roughly 20% of them found a single time. The ten largest clones represent 25% to 35% of the sample.

The V end loses 0 bases and the J end loses 3 bases, and a stretch of 11 bases separates them. CDR1 LNHNV and CDR2 YYDKDF were looked up in the germline V gene (reference sequence). The CDR3 sequence holds 15 residues, the cysteine and phenylalanine included. Just the 45-base CDR3 DNA is kept, in frame starting at base 1. Recombination joined TRBV15 with TRBJ1-2, with the D gene call left open. Sequencing used peripheral blood mononuclear cells (PBMCs), obtained when the disease was refractory, from a patient treated with antithyroid drugs. The sequence came from a middle-aged woman with Graves disease. Donor details come from another sample of the same person, matched by shared clones. The nucleotide sequence is given as TGTGCCACCAGCAGAGATTATCTCGGGGACTATGGCTACACCTTC. The translation is CATSRDYLGDYGYTF. Where the CDR3 stops, the reference TRBV15 and TRBJ1-2 genes take over; the full variable domain is DAMVIQNPRYQVTQFGKPVTLSCSQTLNHNVMYWYQQKSSQAPKLLFHYYDKDFNNEADTPDNFQSRRPNTSFCFLDIRSPGLGDTAMYLCATSRDYLGDYGYTFGSGTRLTVV.